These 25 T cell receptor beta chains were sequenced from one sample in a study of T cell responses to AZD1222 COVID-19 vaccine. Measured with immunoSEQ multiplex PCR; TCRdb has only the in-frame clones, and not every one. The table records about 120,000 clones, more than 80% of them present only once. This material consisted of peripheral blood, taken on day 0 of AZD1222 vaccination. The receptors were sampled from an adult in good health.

CDR3 sequence reads: CASGRSSGNTIYF. The CDR3 DNA is TGTGCCAGCGGGAGAAGCTCTGGAAACACCATATATTTT. J is TRBJ1-3 and V is TRBV27; no clear D gene. There are 13 residues in the CDR3. V was pared by 8 bases and J by 0 bases, with 8 bases between. CDR1 and CDR2 from the germline V gene are MNHEY and SMNVEV (reference sequence).

The CDR3 bases are TGCAGCGCTCCGACAGGGCGCGAGGGCTACACCTTC. Its protein product is CSAPTGREGYTF. V gene TRBV29-1 combines with J gene TRBJ1-2, with 7 positions matching TRBD1. Germline CDR1 and CDR2: SQVTM and ANQGSEA. V lost 7 bases to trimming and J lost 8 bases; unmatched junction nucleotides: 10. CDR3 size: 12 residues.

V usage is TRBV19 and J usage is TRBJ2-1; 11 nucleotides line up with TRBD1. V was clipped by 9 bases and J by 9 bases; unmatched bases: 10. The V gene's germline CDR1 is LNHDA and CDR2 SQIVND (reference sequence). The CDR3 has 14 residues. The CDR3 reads CASGQGAHPPEQFF. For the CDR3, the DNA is TGTGCCAGCGGACAGGGGGCCCATCCTCCTGAGCAGTTCTTC.

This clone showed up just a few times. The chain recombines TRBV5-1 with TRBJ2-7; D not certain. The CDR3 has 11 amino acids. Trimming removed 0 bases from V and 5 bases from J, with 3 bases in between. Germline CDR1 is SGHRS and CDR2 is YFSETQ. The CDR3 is CASSLANEQYF. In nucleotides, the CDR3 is TGCGCCAGCAGCTTGGCCAACGAGCAGTACTTC.

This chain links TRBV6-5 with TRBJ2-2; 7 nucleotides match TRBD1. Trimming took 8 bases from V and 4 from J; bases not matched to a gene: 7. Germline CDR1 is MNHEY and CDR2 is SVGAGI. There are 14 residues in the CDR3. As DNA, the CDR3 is TGTGCCAGCCGACAAGGGGGCACCACCGGGGAGCTGTTTTTT. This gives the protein CASRQGGTTGELFF.

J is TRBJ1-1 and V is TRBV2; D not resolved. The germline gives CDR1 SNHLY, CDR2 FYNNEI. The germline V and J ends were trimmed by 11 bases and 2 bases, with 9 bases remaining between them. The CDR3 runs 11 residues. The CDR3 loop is CADRSNTEAFF. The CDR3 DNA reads TGTGCCGATAGGTCCAACACTGAAGCTTTCTTT.

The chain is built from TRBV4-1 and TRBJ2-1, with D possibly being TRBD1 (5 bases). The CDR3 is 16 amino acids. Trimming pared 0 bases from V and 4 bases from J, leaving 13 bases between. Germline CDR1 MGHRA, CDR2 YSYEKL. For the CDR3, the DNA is TGCGCCAGCAGCCAAGATGGGCGCCAGGGATACAATGAGCAGTTCTTC. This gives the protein CASSQDGRQGYNEQFF.

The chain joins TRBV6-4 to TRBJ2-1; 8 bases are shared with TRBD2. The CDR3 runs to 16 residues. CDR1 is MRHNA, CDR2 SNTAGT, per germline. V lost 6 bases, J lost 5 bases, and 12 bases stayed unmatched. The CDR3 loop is CASSRRGGAGHNEQFF. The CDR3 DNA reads TGTGCCAGCAGCCGCCGGGGGGGAGCGGGGCACAATGAGCAGTTCTTC.

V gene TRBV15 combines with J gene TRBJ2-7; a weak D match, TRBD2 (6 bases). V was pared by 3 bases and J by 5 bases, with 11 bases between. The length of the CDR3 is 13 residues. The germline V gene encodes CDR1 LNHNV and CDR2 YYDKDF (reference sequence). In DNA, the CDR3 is TGTGCCACCAGCAGCCGACTAGTTGACGAGCAGTACTTC. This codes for CATSSRLVDEQYF.

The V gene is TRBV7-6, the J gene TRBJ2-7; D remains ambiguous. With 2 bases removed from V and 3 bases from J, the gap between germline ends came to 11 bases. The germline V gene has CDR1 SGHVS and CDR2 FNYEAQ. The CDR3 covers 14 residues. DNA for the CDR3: TGTGCCAGCAGCTTATCTCCCGCAGGCTACGAGCAGTACTTC. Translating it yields CASSLSPAGYEQYF. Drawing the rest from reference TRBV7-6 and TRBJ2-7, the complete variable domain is GAGVSQSPRYKVTKRGQDVALRCDPISGHVSLYWYRQALGQGPEFLTYFNYEAQQDKSGLPNDRFSAERPEGSISTLTIQRTEQRDSAMYRCASSLSPAGYEQYFGPGTRLTVT.

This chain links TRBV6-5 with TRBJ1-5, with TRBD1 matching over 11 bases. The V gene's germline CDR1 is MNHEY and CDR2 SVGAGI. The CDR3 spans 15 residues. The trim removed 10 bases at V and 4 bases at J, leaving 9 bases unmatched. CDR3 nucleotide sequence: TGTGCCACCAGGGGGACAGGGGGGGAGAATCAGCCCCAGCATTTT. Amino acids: CATRGTGGENQPQHF.

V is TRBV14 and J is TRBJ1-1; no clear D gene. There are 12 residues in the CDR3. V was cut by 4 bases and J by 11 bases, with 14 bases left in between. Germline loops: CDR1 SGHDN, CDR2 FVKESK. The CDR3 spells CASSPRVLSAFF. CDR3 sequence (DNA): TGTGCCAGCAGCCCAAGGGTGTTGTCCGCTTTCTTT.

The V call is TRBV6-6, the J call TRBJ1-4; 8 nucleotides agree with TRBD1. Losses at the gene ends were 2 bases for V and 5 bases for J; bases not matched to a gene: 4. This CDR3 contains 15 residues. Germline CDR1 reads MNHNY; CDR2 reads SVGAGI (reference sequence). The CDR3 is CASSYDRGLNEKLFF. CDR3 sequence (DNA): TGTGCCAGCAGTTACGACAGGGGTTTAAATGAAAAACTGTTTTTT.

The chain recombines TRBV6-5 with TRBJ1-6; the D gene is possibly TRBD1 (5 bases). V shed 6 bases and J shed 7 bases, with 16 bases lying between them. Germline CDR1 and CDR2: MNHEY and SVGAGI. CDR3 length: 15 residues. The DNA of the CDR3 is TGTGCCAGCAGGGGTGGGGCCCCTTACAATTCACCCCTCCACTTT. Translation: CASRGGAPYNSPLHF.

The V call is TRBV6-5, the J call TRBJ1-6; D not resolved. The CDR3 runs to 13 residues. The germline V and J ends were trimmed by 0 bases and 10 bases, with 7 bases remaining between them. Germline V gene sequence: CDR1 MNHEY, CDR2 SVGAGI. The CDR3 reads CASSYSTDSPLHF. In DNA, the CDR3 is TGTGCCAGCAGTTACTCGACGGACTCACCCCTCCACTTT.

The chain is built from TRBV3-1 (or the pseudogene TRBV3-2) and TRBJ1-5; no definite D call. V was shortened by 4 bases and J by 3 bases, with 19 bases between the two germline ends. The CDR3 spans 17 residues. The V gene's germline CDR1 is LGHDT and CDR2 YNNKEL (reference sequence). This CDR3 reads CASSPNLHRKTNQPQHF. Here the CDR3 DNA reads TGTGCCAGCAGCCCGAACTTGCATCGGAAGACCAATCAGCCCCAGCATTTT.

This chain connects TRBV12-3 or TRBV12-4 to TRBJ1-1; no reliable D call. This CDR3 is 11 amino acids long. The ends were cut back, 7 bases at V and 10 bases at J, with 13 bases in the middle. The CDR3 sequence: CASTSGSGAFF. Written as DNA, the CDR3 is TGTGCCAGCACTTCGGGCAGTGGAGCTTTCTTT.

In nucleotides, the CDR3 is TGTGCCAGCAGTGAGGGGGACGGAACGCAGTATTTT. Translation gives CASSEGDGTQYF. The genes are TRBV2 and TRBJ2-3, with D perhaps matching TRBD1 or TRBD2 (5 bases each). Germline values: CDR1 SNHLY, CDR2 FYNNEI. The CDR3 runs 12 residues. V lost 3 bases and J lost 9, with 10 bases in between. Based on the CDR3 plus reference TRBV2 and TRBJ2-3, the full variable domain is EPEVTQTPSHQVTQMGQEVILRCVPISNHLYFYWYRQILGQKVEFLVSFYNNEISEKSEIFDDQFSVERPDGSNFTLKIRSTKLEDSAMYFCASSEGDGTQYFGPGTRLTVL.

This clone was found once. The CDR3 here is CASRPGNLGSNQPQHF. The CDR3 DNA reads as TGTGCCAGCAGACCTGGGAATCTAGGGAGCAATCAGCCCCAGCATTTT. This rearrangement joins TRBV2 to TRBJ1-5; D gene uncertain. The CDR3 runs to 16 residues. V was clipped by 6 bases and J by 1 base, with 16 bases between them. Germline CDR1 SNHLY, CDR2 FYNNEI.

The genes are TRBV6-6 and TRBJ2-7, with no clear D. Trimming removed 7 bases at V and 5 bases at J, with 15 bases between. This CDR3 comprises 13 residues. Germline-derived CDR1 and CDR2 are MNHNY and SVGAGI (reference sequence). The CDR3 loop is CASTNNQWDEQYF. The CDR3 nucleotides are TGTGCCAGCACCAACAACCAGTGGGACGAGCAGTACTTC.

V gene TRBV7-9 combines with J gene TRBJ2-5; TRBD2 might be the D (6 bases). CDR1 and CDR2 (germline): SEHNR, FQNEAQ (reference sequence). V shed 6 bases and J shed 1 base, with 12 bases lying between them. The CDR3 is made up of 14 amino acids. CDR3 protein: CASRLAGSQETQYF. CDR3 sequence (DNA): TGTGCCAGCAGACTCGCGGGGTCCCAAGAGACCCAGTACTTC.

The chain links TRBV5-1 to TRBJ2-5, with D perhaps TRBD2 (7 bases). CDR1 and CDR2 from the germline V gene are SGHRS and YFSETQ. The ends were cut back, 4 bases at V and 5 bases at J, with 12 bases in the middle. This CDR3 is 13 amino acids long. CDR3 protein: CASSLGGGETQYF. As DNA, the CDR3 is TGCGCCAGCAGCCTAGGGGGGGGTGAGACCCAGTACTTC.

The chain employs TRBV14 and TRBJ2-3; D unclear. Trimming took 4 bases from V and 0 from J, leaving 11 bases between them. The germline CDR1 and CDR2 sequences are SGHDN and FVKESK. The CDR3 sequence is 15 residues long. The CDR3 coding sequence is TGTGCCAGCAGCCGCCGATTCCTTAGCACAGATACGCAGTATTTT. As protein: CASSRRFLSTDTQYF. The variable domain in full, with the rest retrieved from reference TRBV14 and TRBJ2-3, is EAGVTQFPSHSVIEKGQTVTLRCDPISGHDNLYWYRRVMGKEIKFLLHFVKESKQDESGMPNNRFLAERTGGTYSTLKVQPAELEDSGVYFCASSRRFLSTDTQYFGPGTRLTVL.

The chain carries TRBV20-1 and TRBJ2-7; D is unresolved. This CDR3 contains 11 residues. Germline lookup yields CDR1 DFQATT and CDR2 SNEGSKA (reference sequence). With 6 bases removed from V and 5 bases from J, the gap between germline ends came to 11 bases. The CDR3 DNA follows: TGCAGTGCCCCCGTTCTCAACGAGCAGTACTTC. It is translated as CSAPVLNEQYF.

The chain's CDR3 is CASSLTRGLHEQYF. The CDR3 DNA reads as TGTGCCAGCAGCTTGACCCGGGGGTTACACGAGCAGTACTTC. The J gene is TRBJ2-7, the V gene TRBV5-6; tentatively, D is TRBD2 (6 bases). Trimming cost V 1 base and J 5 bases, with 13 bases left between them. Germline CDR1 SGHDT, CDR2 YYEEEE. The CDR3 consists of 14 residues.